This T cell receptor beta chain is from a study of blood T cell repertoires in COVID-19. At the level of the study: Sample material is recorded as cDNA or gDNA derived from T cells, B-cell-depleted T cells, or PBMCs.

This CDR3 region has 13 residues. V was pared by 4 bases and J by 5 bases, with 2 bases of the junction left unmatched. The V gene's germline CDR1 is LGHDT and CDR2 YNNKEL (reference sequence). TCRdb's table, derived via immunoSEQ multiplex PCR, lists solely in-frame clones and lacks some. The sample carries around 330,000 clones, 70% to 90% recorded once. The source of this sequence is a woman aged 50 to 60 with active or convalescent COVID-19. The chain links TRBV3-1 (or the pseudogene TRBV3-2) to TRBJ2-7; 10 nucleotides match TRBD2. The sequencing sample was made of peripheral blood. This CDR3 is CASSLAGGNEQYF. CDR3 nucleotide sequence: TGTGCCAGCAGCCTAGCGGGAGGTAACGAGCAGTACTTC.